This T cell receptor beta chain was found in a study of T cells in Graves' hyperthyroidism and ophthalmopathy. It was RNA transcripts that yielded the amplified TCR beta CDR3 regions. Initially, a first-round RT-PCR of the TCR CDR3 employed the HTBI primer set. MiXCR, applied by TCRdb to the multiplex PCR reads, yields one record per CDR3 protein. Of hundreds of thousands of distinct CDR3 sequences listed, around 15% are singletons. The sample holds many counts of this clonotype. CDR3 length: 16 amino acids. V lost 7 bases, J lost 4 bases, and 12 bases stayed unmatched. Per germline, CDR1 MDHEN and CDR2 SYDVKM.

The gene calls are TRBV28 and TRBJ2-5; TRBD2 agrees at 10 bases. The clonotype comes from a woman between 40 and 55 years old with Graves' hyperthyroidism. Input material: blood. As DNA, the CDR3 is TGTGCCAGCACGACTCTGGGGGCTAGCGGGGGAGAGACCCAGTACTTC. This codes for CASTTLGASGGETQYF. The variable domain in full, with the rest retrieved from reference TRBV28 and TRBJ2-5, is DVKVTQSSRYLVKRTGEKVFLECVQDMDHENMFWYRQDPGLGLRLIYFSYDVKMKEKGDIPEGYSVSREKKERFSLILESASTNQTSMYLCASTTLGASGGETQYFGPGTRLLVL.